Listed below are T cell receptor beta chains from one sample, sequenced in a study of blood T cell repertoires in COVID-19. The table came from immunoSEQ multiplex PCR; TCRdb's copy has only in-frame clones and leaves some out. The sample yields tens of thousands of clones, around 84% seen once. Sequenced: peripheral blood. These receptor sequences come from a man aged 55 to 70 with acute or convalescent COVID-19. CDR3s include the opening cysteine and the closing phenylalanine or tryptophan. The D gene is left open where the match is weak. Only part of the rows carry a size: once, few, many, or a class if the clone is expanded.

DNA | CDR3 | size | J | D | V
TGTGCCAGCAGTGGGTGGGGGGGCAAGCCCTACGAGCAGTACTTC | CASSGWGGKPYEQYF | - | TRBJ2-7 | - | TRBV5-6
TGTGCCAGCAGCCCCTATGACAGGGGCGTAGTCGAGCAGTACTTC | CASSPYDRGVVEQYF | - | TRBJ2-7 | TRBD1 | TRBV27
TGTGCCAGCAGCTTATTGCAGGGGGTTACTGAAGCTTTCTTT | CASSLLQGVTEAFF | - | TRBJ1-1 | TRBD1 | TRBV7-9
TGCGCCAGCAATCTGGACAGACGTGAGCAGTTCTTC | CASNLDRREQFF | - | TRBJ2-1 | - | TRBV10-1
TGTGCCAGCAGCCCCCGGACTCGTCCCAGCACAGATACGCAGTATTTT | CASSPRTRPSTDTQYF | - | TRBJ2-3 | - | TRBV9
TGTGCCAGCAGTCCTATAACCTCTGGAAACACCATATATTTT | CASSPITSGNTIYF | - | TRBJ1-3 | - | TRBV2
TGTGCCACCAGTGACGAACGACAGGGGGCGGGCTACAATGAGCAGTTCTTC | CATSDERQGAGYNEQFF | - | TRBJ2-1 | TRBD1 | TRBV24-1
TGTGCCAGCAGCCAAGATCTCAGCTCCTATAATTCACCCCTCCACTTT | CASSQDLSSYNSPLHF | - | TRBJ1-6 | - | TRBV4-2
TGTGCCAGCAGTTTACTCGGGCGGGGACCTGGGATTGAGCAGTTCTTC | CASSLLGRGPGIEQFF | - | TRBJ2-1 | - | TRBV27
TGTGCCAGTAGTATTGGGGGCCGATTAGTGAACACTGAAGCTTTCTTT | CASSIGGRLVNTEAFF | - | TRBJ1-1 | - | TRBV19
TGCGCCAGCAGCTGGGGCGCGGGGGGGCAAGAGACCCAGTACTTC | CASSWGAGGQETQYF | - | TRBJ2-5 | TRBD2 | TRBV5-1
TGTGCCACCACCGTAAGGGACAGTCCTATCCCCCACTATGGCTACACCTTC | CATTVRDSPIPHYGYTF | - | TRBJ1-2 | TRBD1 | TRBV24-1
TGTGCCAGTAGTATCGACAGGGGGAGTGCAGATACGCAGTATTTT | CASSIDRGSADTQYF | - | TRBJ2-3 | TRBD1 | TRBV19
TGTGCCAGCAGTGAAGTTCGGGGAATTGGTGGCTACACCTTC | CASSEVRGIGGYTF | - | TRBJ1-2 | - | TRBV2
TGTGCCAGCAGTGTTGCTTTGGGGACTAGGGGTCCCAATGAGCAGTTCTTC | CASSVALGTRGPNEQFF | - | TRBJ2-1 | TRBD2 | TRBV2
TGTGCCAGCAGTGATCCGGCAGGGGACTACTCTGGCTACACCTTC | CASSDPAGDYSGYTF | - | TRBJ1-2 | - | TRBV2
TGTGCCAGCAGTTCAGGGGGCACTGGAAACACCATATATTTT | CASSSGGTGNTIYF | once | TRBJ1-3 | TRBD1 | TRBV2
TGTGCCAGTAGTATCCCAGGGGGCGAGAACTATGGCTACACCTTC | CASSIPGGENYGYTF | - | TRBJ1-2 | TRBD1 | TRBV19
TGTGCCAGCAGCGTAAGACTCACAAGTGAAGCTTTCTTT | CASSVRLTSEAFF | - | TRBJ1-1 | - | TRBV9
TGTGCCAGCAGCGTAGAGGTCGGGGGGACAGGCTATGGCTACACCTTC | CASSVEVGGTGYGYTF | few | TRBJ1-2 | TRBD1 | TRBV9
TGCGCCAGCAGCCGAACCGCGCGGGGTGCTAACTATGGCTACACCTTC | CASSRTARGANYGYTF | - | TRBJ1-2 | - | TRBV4-3
TGTGCCAGCAGCTCTGGACTGGGCGTTAGGAATGGCTACACCTTC | CASSSGLGVRNGYTF | - | TRBJ1-2 | - | TRBV7-2
TGTGCCAGCAGTGACAGGGCGATTGAGCAGTTCTTC | CASSDRAIEQFF | - | TRBJ2-1 | TRBD1 | TRBV7-6
TGTGCCAGCAGCCAGAGGAGCGGGGGGCCAAAAGATACGCAGTATTTT | CASSQRSGGPKDTQYF | - | TRBJ2-3 | TRBD2 | TRBV3-1/TRBV3-2
TGTGCCAGCAGCTTGGTGGGGGCTCGCACAGATACGCAGTATTTT | CASSLVGARTDTQYF | - | TRBJ2-3 | - | TRBV5-8
TGTGCCAGCTCACCACCGGGACTAGCGGGGGCCACAGATACGCAGTATTTT | CASSPPGLAGATDTQYF | - | TRBJ2-3 | TRBD2 | TRBV18
TGTGCTAGCAGCTTTCGTCAGGGGTGGGAAGAGACCCAGTACTTC | CASSFRQGWEETQYF | - | TRBJ2-5 | - | TRBV7-7
TGTGCCAGCAGCTCACCAGGAAGGCCTCATAACTATGGCTACACCTTC | CASSSPGRPHNYGYTF | - | TRBJ1-2 | - | TRBV28
TGTGCCAGCAGCGTAGGGACAGGGGGCGGGCAGCCCCAGCATTTT | CASSVGTGGGQPQHF | - | TRBJ1-5 | TRBD1 | TRBV9
TGTGCCAGTAGTATCCGCGACAGGGGGCGGGTTGAAAAACTGTTTTTT | CASSIRDRGRVEKLFF | - | TRBJ1-4 | TRBD1 | TRBV19
TGTGCCAGCAGGGCACTGGGTACAGGTGGGTCCACCGGGGAGCTGTTTTTT | CASRALGTGGSTGELFF | once | TRBJ2-2 | - | TRBV2
TGTGCCATAGCGAGAGCGAACACTGAAGCTTTCTTT | CAIARANTEAFF | - | TRBJ1-1 | - | TRBV28
TGTGCCAGCGCCCCTCGGTTTAGCAATCAGCCCCAGCATTTT | CASAPRFSNQPQHF | - | TRBJ1-5 | - | TRBV5-5
TGTGCCAGCAGTACGATATGGACAGGCCCTGCCTCCTACAATGAGCAGTTCTTC | CASSTIWTGPASYNEQFF | - | TRBJ2-1 | TRBD1 | TRBV28
TGTGCCAGCTCACCAGTCATATCGGGACAGGGCCCAAGCGCTTACACTGAAGCTTTCTTT | CASSPVISGQGPSAYTEAFF | - | TRBJ1-1 | TRBD1 | TRBV18
TGTGCCAGCAGCTTAGCCCCGGGAAACGAAGCTTTCTTT | CASSLAPGNEAFF | - | TRBJ1-1 | - | TRBV7-9
TGTGCCAGCAGCCAAGAAAATAGCGGGGGAGGTACAGATACGCAGTATTTT | CASSQENSGGGTDTQYF | - | TRBJ2-3 | TRBD2 | TRBV4-2
TGTGCCAGTAGGACCCCCCACAGGGACCTCACTGAAGCTTTCTTT | CASRTPHRDLTEAFF | once | TRBJ1-1 | - | TRBV19
TGCGCCAGCAGCCAAGAAGTAACCGGGACAGGGGTGTGGGATACGCAGTATTTT | CASSQEVTGTGVWDTQYF | once | TRBJ2-3 | TRBD1 | TRBV4-1
TGTGCCAGCAGCACCTCCAGGGTGTCCGGGGAGCTGTTTTTT | CASSTSRVSGELFF | - | TRBJ2-2 | - | TRBV7-2
TGTGCCAGCAGTAGACCAGACTTCACGCAGTATTTT | CASSRPDFTQYF | - | TRBJ2-3 | - | TRBV6-6
TGTGCCAGCTCTGGGGGACAGCAAAATCAGCCCCAGCATTTT | CASSGGQQNQPQHF | - | TRBJ1-5 | TRBD1 | TRBV18
TGTGCCAGCAGTTTCCGACAGGGGAAGACCCAGTACTTC | CASSFRQGKTQYF | - | TRBJ2-5 | TRBD1 | TRBV12-3/TRBV12-4
TGTGCCAGCAGTCCCCCCGGGACAGGGGAGAACACAGATACGCAGTATTTT | CASSPPGTGENTDTQYF | - | TRBJ2-3 | TRBD1 | TRBV28
TGTGCCAGCAGCATATGGTCCGGGGCTGAAGCTTTCTTT | CASSIWSGAEAFF | - | TRBJ1-1 | - | TRBV7-8
TGTGCCAGTAGTATAGATGGAGAGCCCCAGCATTTT | CASSIDGEPQHF | - | TRBJ1-5 | - | TRBV19
TGTGCCAGCAGCCCAAGGAGGGAACTGATCACTGAAGCTTTCTTT | CASSPRRELITEAFF | - | TRBJ1-1 | - | TRBV2
TGTGCCAGTAGTGTCGACAGGGAGAACACCGGGGAGCTGTTTTTT | CASSVDRENTGELFF | - | TRBJ2-2 | TRBD1 | TRBV19
TGTGCCAGCTCCCAGCGGGGGGGCTCCTACAATGAGCAGTTCTTC | CASSQRGGSYNEQFF | - | TRBJ2-1 | TRBD2 | TRBV5-4
TGTGCCACCAGCGAGCCGGGACAGCTCTCTGGAAACACCATATATTTT | CATSEPGQLSGNTIYF | - | TRBJ1-3 | TRBD1 | TRBV15
TGTGCGAGTAGGGGGTACACAGATACGCAGTATTTT | CASRGYTDTQYF | - | TRBJ2-3 | - | TRBV7-9